Following are 19 T cell receptor beta chains from one sample sequenced in a study of response to subunit inactivated influenza vaccine. TCRdb analysed the RT-PCR reads with MiXCR anew, one entry per CDR3 protein. The table has a few hundred thousand distinct CDR3 sequences, 14% seen once. Sequencing used PBMCs from blood, obtained 12 days after vaccination. These receptors were taken from a man aged 50-59 years who received an inactivated influenza vaccine.

This clonotype was recorded a few times. The rearrangement links TRBV28 to TRBJ1-2, with D unresolved. Germline V gene data show CDR1 as MDHEN and CDR2 as SYDVKM. CDR3 length equals 12 residues. V was trimmed by 7 bases and J by 1 base, leaving 7 bases between them. CDR3 amino acids: CASTTGNYGYTF. CDR3 nucleotides: TGTGCCAGCACTACTGGTAACTATGGCTACACCTTC.

The chain has TRBV29-1 and TRBJ2-7; D is undetermined. In germline, CDR1 is SQVTM, CDR2 ANQGSEA. The CDR3 spans 12 residues. The V end lost 5 bases, the J end lost 5 bases, and 13 bases lay between the germline ends. The CDR3 DNA sequence: TGCAGCGTTAGCGTCCTTGGTAACGAGCAGTACTTC. Translating it yields CSVSVLGNEQYF.

This clonotype was seen a handful of times. The chain employs TRBV2 and TRBJ2-1; TRBD2 aligns across 7 bases. Per the germline V gene, CDR1 is SNHLY and CDR2 is FYNNEI. V lost 4 bases, J lost 7 bases, and 1 base stayed unmatched. This CDR3 has 12 amino acids. This CDR3 is CASSGGGNEQFF. DNA for the CDR3: TGTGCCAGCAGTGGCGGGGGTAATGAGCAGTTCTTC.

This clonotype appeared a few times. J is TRBJ2-1 and V is TRBV5-1; TRBD1 matches 11 bases. V lost 3 bases, J lost 7 bases, and 21 bases stayed unmatched. CDR1 is SGHRS, CDR2 YFSETQ, per germline. CDR3 size: 20 residues. The CDR3 sequence is CASSSHHRSGTGGGQNEQFF. The CDR3 DNA reads TGCGCCAGCAGCTCCCACCATCGATCCGGGACAGGGGGGGGACAGAATGAGCAGTTCTTC.

This rearrangement joins TRBV9 to TRBJ1-2; D remains ambiguous. Per germline, CDR1 SGDLS and CDR2 YYNGEE. V shed 2 bases and J shed 1 base, with 12 bases lying between them. This CDR3 region has 15 residues. CDR3 amino acids: CASSVWEGSNYGYTF. The CDR3 region has the DNA TGTGCCAGCAGCGTTTGGGAGGGAAGTAACTATGGCTACACCTTC.

This clonotype was detected many times. The chain uses TRBV7-3 and TRBJ2-3, with D possibly matching TRBD1 (6 bases). Germline V gene lookup returns CDR1 SGHTA and CDR2 FQGTGA. CDR3 length: 15 residues. Trimming removed 5 bases from V and 0 bases from J, with 12 bases in between. CDR3 protein: CASSRGGLSTDTQYF. CDR3 nucleotide sequence: TGTGCCAGCAGCCGAGGGGGTCTTAGCACAGATACGCAGTATTTT.

This clonotype was recorded at least ten times. The chain links TRBV29-1 to TRBJ2-1; D is unclear. V was cut by 7 bases and J by 4 bases, with 5 bases left in between. There are 10 residues in the CDR3. The germline CDR1 and CDR2 sequences are SQVTM and ANQGSEA. CDR3 bases: TGCAGCGCGTCATACAATGAGCAGTTCTTC. Its translation is CSASYNEQFF.

The CDR3 is CAWSAGGGTDTQYF. For the CDR3, the DNA is TGTGCCTGGAGCGCAGGGGGAGGCACAGATACGCAGTATTTT. The rearrangement links TRBV30 to TRBJ2-3; 7 positions match TRBD1. Trimming cost V 3 bases and J 1 base; bases outside gene matches: 4. This CDR3 spans 14 amino acids. The germline V gene encodes CDR1 GTSNPN and CDR2 SVGIG (reference sequence).

This clonotype was detected a few times. The CDR3, as DNA: TGTGCCAGCAGTCCTCTCGGCGAGGGGAATGAAAAACTGTTTTTT. Translated, it gives CASSPLGEGNEKLFF. The J gene is TRBJ1-4, the V gene TRBV12-3 or TRBV12-4, with D possibly TRBD1 on 5 matching bases. The CDR3 is made up of 15 amino acids. V was trimmed by 5 bases and J by 5 bases, leaving 15 bases between them.

The chain joins TRBV5-5 to TRBJ2-2; no clear D gene. The V end lost 1 base, the J end lost 1 base, and 8 bases lay between the germline ends. Germline V gives CDR1 SGHKS, CDR2 YYEKEE (reference sequence). The CDR3 extends over 15 amino acids. The CDR3 protein is CASSLFWRNTGELFF. The CDR3 nucleotides are TGTGCCAGCAGCTTGTTCTGGCGGAACACCGGGGAGCTGTTTTTT. The full variable domain, with the rest looked up from reference TRBV5-5 and TRBJ2-2, is DAGVTQSPTHLIKTRGQQVTLRCSPISGHKSVSWYQQVLGQGPQFIFQYYEKEERGRGNFPDRFSARQFPNYSSELNVNALLLGDSALYLCASSLFWRNTGELFFGEGSRLTVL.

The gene calls are TRBV5-1 and TRBJ2-7; D might be TRBD2 (6 bases). Germline-derived CDR1 and CDR2 are SGHRS and YFSETQ. CDR3 length: 14 amino acids. Trimming removed 1 base from V and 7 bases from J, with 15 bases in between. In DNA, the CDR3 is TGCGCCAGCAGCTTGACAGGAGGGGATGGAGAGCAGTACTTC. This gives the protein CASSLTGGDGEQYF.

This clonotype appeared many times. V usage is TRBV5-1 and J usage is TRBJ1-2; 8 nucleotides align to TRBD1. Trimming removed 4 bases from V and 9 bases from J; junction bases left unmatched: 14. Germline V gene data show CDR1 as SGHRS and CDR2 as YFSETQ. The CDR3 totals 15 residues. CDR3 sequence (DNA): TGCGCCAGCAGCCAGAAGGGACAGGACGAGAATAGCTACACCTTC. Its translation: CASSQKGQDENSYTF.

Ten or more counts support this clonotype. The chain combines TRBV29-1 with TRBJ2-3; 9 bases match TRBD2. Germline loops: CDR1 SQVTM, CDR2 ANQGSEA. The length of the CDR3 is 14 residues. The junction had 4 bases not matched to a gene; V was cut back by 5 bases and J by 1 base. The CDR3 DNA reads TGCAGCGTTCAAAGGACTAGCGGCACAGATACGCAGTATTTT. Its protein product is CSVQRTSGTDTQYF.

The V call is TRBV7-2, the J call TRBJ2-7, with D maybe TRBD2 (5 bases). Per the germline V gene, CDR1 is SGHTA and CDR2 is FQGNSA. This CDR3 is built from 14 residues. Between the trimmed V and J ends, which lost 1 base and 5 bases, there was a span of 12 bases. The DNA for the CDR3 is TGTGCCAGCAGCTTAGAGAGTAGCGTCCACGAGCAGTACTTC. Residues: CASSLESSVHEQYF.

This clonotype has only a few counts. J is TRBJ2-3 and V is TRBV12-3 or TRBV12-4; D is possibly TRBD2 (5 bases). The CDR3 length is 13 residues. V lost 3 bases and J lost 4, with 8 bases in between. The CDR3 coding sequence is TGTGCCAGCAGTTTTTCGGGGTCAGATACGCAGTATTTT. Translating gives CASSFSGSDTQYF.

This chain joins TRBV18 and TRBJ2-7, with 7 bases aligning to TRBD2. J lost 4 bases, V lost 6 bases, and 12 bases had no gene match. Germline V gene lookup returns CDR1 KGHSH and CDR2 LQKENI. This CDR3 contains 15 residues. The CDR3 reads CASSPRASGEYEQYF. In DNA, the CDR3 is TGTGCCAGCTCCCCGAGGGCTAGCGGCGAATACGAGCAGTACTTC.

The DNA for the CDR3 is TGTGCCAGCAGCGTACTAGTTAACTATGGCTACACCTTC. Encoded protein: CASSVLVNYGYTF. The rearrangement uses TRBV12-3 or TRBV12-4 and TRBJ1-2; D is ambiguous. V lost 6 bases, J lost 1 base, and 9 bases lay in between. This CDR3 spans 13 amino acids.

The rearrangement uses TRBV6-2 or TRBV6-3 and TRBJ2-1; 7 bases are a match to TRBD2. The junction had 11 bases not matched to a gene; V was cut back by 6 bases and J by 6 bases. CDR1 MNHEY and CDR2 SVGEGT come from the germline V gene. The CDR3 has 15 amino acids. This CDR3 is CASSVLGGGTNEQFF. CDR3 sequence (DNA): TGTGCCAGCAGCGTCCTCGGCGGGGGAACCAATGAGCAGTTCTTC.

This chain uses TRBV21-1 with TRBJ1-1. TRBV21-1 is classified as a pseudogene. CDR3 length: 16 amino acids. The CDR3 protein is CASSKTLGMMGTEAFF. The CDR3 nucleotides are TGTGCCAGCAGCAAAACGTTGGGGATGATGGGCACTGAAGCTTTCTTT.